This TCR beta chain came from a study of blood T cell repertoires in COVID-19 (dated by TCRdb to 2018 to 2021). Some background on the complete study: Samples from collaborators originated in the United States, Italy and Spain and spanned both the acute and convalescent phases of COVID-19. The prospective study material was composed of cDNA or gDNA derived from T cells, B-cell-depleted T cells, or PBMCs. The dataset comprised deeply sampled blood TCRbeta repertoires from subjects exposed to, actively infected with, or recovered from COVID-19. The repertoires were released in a freely available public database intended as a resource for research on the immune response to SARS-CoV-2. The samples were drawn from the first 160 participants of the ongoing ImmuneRACE study and from under 1,500 subjects provided by 6 global collaborators. Nearly every sample came with metadata listing a de-identified subject ID, COVID-19 status, age in years and sex. Where available, HLA class I and class II types were taken from metadata supplied by the sample provider and were not determined by assay-based typing. The paper's findings and limits, for the study overall: Clinical and demographic metadata were provided uncurated, with the amount varying by source and participant.

About this clone itself: The antigen this receptor binds is unknown. Base qualities are not at hand, and no much larger clone is one base apart.

TCRbeta CDR3 regions were amplified from genomic DNA using the immunoSEQ Assay, a bias-controlled multiplex PCR. Under the source paper's analysis protocol: The number of nucleated cells in each sample was estimated from the amplification of reference gene primers within the assay. To quantify the absolute abundance of each unique TCRbeta CDR3 rearrangement, sequence reads were collapsed and filtered. Productive Simpson clonality was computed per sample as the square root of Simpson's diversity index over productive rearrangements. As stored in TCRdb, this immuneACCESS dataset retains in-frame rearrangements with V and J assigned. A fraction of the clones does not appear; measured against another copy, unresolved V genes explain less than half of the discrepancy, and the remainder lacks a known reason. The V and J calls and clone size come from that table; D and trimming were worked out from the DNA. This sample gives some 37,000 clones in total; about nine tenths of them show up just once. Clones ranked in the top ten supply 4.8% of the sample.

Whole blood was collected in K2EDTA tubes by collaborating institutions according to the institutions' own protocols. For TCRbeta analysis, collaborators shipped samples in one of three forms: frozen whole blood, isolated PBMCs, or DNA extracted from either of those sample types. Sequencing was done on a sample of peripheral blood. This TCR was recovered from a human donor in a cohort sampled during active COVID-19.

The CDR3 protein sequence reads: CASSPPFAGGVTGELFF. The sequence in DNA is TGTGCCAGCAGCCCCCCTTTTGCGGGAGGGGTCACCGGGGAGCTGTTTTTT. Recombination joined TRBV3-1 (or the pseudogene TRBV3-2) with TRBJ2-2; 9 central bases correspond to TRBD2. The CDR3 holds 17 amino acids from the cysteine to the phenylalanine. Only the CDR3 part of the read is kept: 51 bases, read in frame from the first base. The germline V gene (reference sequence) provides CDR1 LGHDT and CDR2 YNNKEL. Clipping removes 4 bases from V and 4 bases from J, with 10 as the unmatched junction base count.